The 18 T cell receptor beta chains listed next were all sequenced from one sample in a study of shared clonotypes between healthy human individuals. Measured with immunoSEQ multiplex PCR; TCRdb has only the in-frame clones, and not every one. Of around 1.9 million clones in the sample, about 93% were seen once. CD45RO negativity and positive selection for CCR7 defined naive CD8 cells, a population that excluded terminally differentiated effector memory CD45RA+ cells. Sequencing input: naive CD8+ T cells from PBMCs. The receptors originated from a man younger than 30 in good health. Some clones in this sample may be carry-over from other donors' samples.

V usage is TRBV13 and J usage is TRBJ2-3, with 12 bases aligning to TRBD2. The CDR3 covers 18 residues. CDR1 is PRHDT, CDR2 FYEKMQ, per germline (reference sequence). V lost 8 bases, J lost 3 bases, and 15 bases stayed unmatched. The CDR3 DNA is TGTGCCAGCGCCGCCGGGCCTAGCGGGAGGGTGGGGACAGATACGCAGTATTTT. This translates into CASAAGPSGRVGTDTQYF.

This CDR3 reads CASSLGVGGVAYEQYF. CDR3 in DNA: TGTGCCAGCAGTTTAGGGGTAGGAGGGGTGGCCTACGAGCAGTACTTC. The chain links TRBV28 to TRBJ2-7, with D possibly TRBD2 on 6 matching bases. The germline V gene has CDR1 MDHEN and CDR2 SYDVKM. The V and J ends lost 2 bases and 2 bases respectively, with 16 bases between them. The CDR3 sequence is 16 residues long.

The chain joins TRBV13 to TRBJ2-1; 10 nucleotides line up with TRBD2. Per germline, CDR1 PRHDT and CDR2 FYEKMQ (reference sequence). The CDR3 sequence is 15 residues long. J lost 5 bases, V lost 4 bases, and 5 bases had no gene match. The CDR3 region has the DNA TGTGCCAGCAGCTACCCTAGCGGGAGAGACAATGAGCAGTTCTTC. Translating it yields CASSYPSGRDNEQFF. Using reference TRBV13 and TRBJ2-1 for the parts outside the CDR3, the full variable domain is AAGVIQSPRHLIKEKRETATLKCYPIPRHDTVYWYQQGPGQDPQFLISFYEKMQSDKGSIPDRFSAQQFSDYHSELNMSSLELGDSALYFCASSYPSGRDNEQFFGPGTRLTVL.

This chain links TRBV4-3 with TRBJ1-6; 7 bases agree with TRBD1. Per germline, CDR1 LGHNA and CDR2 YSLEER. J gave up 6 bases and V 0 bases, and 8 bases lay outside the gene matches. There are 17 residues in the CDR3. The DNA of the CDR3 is TGCGCCAGCAGCCAAGAGGGGGCAGGGGGAAGTAATTCACCCCTCCACTTT. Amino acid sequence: CASSQEGAGGSNSPLHF.

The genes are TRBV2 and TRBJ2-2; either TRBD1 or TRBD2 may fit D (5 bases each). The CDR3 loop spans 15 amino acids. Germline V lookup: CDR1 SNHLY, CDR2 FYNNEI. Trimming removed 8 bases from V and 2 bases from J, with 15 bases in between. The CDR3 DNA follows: TGTGCCAGCTTGGGGACCACGCGAAACACCGGGGAGCTGTTTTTT. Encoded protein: CASLGTTRNTGELFF. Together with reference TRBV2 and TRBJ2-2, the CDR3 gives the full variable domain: EPEVTQTPSHQVTQMGQEVILRCVPISNHLYFYWYRQILGQKVEFLVSFYNNEISEKSEIFDDQFSVERPDGSNFTLKIRSTKLEDSAMYFCASLGTTRNTGELFFGEGSRLTVL.

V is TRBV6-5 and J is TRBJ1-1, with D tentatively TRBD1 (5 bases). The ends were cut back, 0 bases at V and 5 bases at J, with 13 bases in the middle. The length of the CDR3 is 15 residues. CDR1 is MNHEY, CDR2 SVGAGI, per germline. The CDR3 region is CASSYSSQGWTEAFF. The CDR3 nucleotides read TGTGCCAGCAGTTACTCCTCCCAGGGTTGGACTGAAGCTTTCTTT.

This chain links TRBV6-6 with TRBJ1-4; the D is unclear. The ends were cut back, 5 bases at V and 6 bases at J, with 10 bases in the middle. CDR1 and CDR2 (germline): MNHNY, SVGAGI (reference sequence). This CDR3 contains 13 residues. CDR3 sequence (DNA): TGTGCCAGCAGTGCCCGGATTGATGAAAAACTGTTTTTT. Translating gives CASSARIDEKLFF.

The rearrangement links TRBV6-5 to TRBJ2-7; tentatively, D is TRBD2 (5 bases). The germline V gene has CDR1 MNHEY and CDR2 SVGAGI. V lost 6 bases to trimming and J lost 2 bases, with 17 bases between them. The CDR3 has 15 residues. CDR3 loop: CASSERVPRTYEQYF. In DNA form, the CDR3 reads TGTGCCAGCAGCGAGAGGGTTCCTAGGACCTACGAGCAGTACTTC.

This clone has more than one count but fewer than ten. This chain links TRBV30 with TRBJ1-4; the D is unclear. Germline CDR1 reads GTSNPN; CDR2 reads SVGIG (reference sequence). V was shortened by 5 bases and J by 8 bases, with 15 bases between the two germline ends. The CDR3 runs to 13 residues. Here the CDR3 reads CAWDAPDEEKLFF. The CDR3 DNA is TGTGCCTGGGATGCCCCGGATGAGGAAAAACTGTTTTTT.

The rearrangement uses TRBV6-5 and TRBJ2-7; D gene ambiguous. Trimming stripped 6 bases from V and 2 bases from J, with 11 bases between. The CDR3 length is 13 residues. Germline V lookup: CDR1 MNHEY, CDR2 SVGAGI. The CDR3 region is CASRVKWAYEQYF. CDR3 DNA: TGTGCCAGCAGGGTTAAATGGGCCTACGAGCAGTACTTC.

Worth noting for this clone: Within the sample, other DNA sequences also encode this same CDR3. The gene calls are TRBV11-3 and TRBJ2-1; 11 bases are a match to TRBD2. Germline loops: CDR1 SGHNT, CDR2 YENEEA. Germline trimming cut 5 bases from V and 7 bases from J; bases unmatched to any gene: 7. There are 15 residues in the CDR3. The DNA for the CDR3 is TGTGCCAGCAGCCGAACTAGCGGGAGAGGAAATGAGCAGTTCTTC. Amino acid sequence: CASSRTSGRGNEQFF.

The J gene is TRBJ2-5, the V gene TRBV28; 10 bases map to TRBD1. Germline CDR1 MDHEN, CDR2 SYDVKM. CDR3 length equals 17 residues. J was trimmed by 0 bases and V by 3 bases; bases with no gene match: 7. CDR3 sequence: CASSLGRQGAYQETQYF. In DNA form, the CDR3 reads TGTGCCAGCAGTTTGGGTCGACAGGGGGCCTACCAAGAGACCCAGTACTTC.

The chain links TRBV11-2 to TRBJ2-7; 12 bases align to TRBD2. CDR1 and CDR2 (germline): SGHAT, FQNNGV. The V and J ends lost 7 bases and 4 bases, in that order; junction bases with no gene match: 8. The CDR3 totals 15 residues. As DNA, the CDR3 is TGTGCCAGCAAGCTTGGACTAGCGGGATCGTACGAGCAGTACTTC. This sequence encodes CASKLGLAGSYEQYF.

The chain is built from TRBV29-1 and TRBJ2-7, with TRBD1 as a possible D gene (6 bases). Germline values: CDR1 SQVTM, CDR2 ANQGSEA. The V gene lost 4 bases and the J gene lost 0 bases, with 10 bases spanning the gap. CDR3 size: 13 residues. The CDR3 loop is CSVAGQSSYEQYF. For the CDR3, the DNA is TGCAGCGTTGCTGGACAGTCCTCCTACGAGCAGTACTTC.

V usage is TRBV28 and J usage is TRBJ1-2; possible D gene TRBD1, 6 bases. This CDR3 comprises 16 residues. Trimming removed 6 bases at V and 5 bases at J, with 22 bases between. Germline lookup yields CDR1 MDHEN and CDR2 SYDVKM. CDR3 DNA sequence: TGTGCCAGCAGCTTGGGAAGGGTAGGACAGTTTTATGGCTACACCTTC. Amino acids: CASSLGRVGQFYGYTF.

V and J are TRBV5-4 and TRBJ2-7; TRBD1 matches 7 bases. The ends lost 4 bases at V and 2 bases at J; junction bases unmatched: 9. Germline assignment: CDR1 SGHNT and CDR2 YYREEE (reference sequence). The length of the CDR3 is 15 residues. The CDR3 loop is CASSPPDRSPYEQYF. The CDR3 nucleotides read TGTGCCAGCAGCCCCCCGGACAGGTCCCCCTACGAGCAGTACTTC.

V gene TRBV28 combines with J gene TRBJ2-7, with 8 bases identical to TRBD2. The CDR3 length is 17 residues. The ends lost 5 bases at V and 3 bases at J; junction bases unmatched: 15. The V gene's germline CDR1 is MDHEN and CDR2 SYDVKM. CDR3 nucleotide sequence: TGTGCCAGCAGTCATATCGGATTAGCGGGACTAAGCTACGAGCAGTACTTC. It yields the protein CASSHIGLAGLSYEQYF.

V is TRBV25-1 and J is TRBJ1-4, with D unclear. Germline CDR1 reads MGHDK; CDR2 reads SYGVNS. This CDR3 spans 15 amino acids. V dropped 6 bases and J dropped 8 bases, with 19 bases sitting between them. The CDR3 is CASSPGPGYGEKLFF. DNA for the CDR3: TGTGCCAGCAGCCCGGGCCCAGGTTATGGCGAAAAACTGTTTTTT.